This is a list of T cell receptor beta chains from one sample in a study of blood T cell repertoires in COVID-19. The data were produced by immunoSEQ multiplex PCR, yet TCRdb's version contains in-frame clones alone and is incomplete. The sample consists of about 240,000 clones, about 90% of them appearing once. The sequenced material came from peripheral blood. The receptors stem from a man aged 55 to 70 with acute or convalescent COVID-19. Both conserved end residues are part of each CDR3. Each record gives: CDR3 length, V gene, D gene, clone size, J gene, CDR3 DNA, CDR3 protein. D genes are given only for firm matches. Some rows have no size entry. The others give once, few or many, or a class for an expanded clone.

>14|TRBV10-3|TRBD1|NA|TRBJ1-1
TGTGCCATCAGGGGGACAGGGAAAAGCAGAGAAGCTTTCTTT
CAIRGTGKSREAFF
>12|TRBV6-6|NA|few|TRBJ2-3
TGTGCCAGCAGTCTAAGCACAGATACGCAGTATTTT
CASSLSTDTQYF
>15|TRBV6-5|TRBD1|once|TRBJ2-3
TGTGCCAGCACTCGAGGGGACAGCAGCACAGATACGCAGTATTTT
CASTRGDSSTDTQYF
>14|TRBV7-2|NA|NA|TRBJ1-2
TGTGCCAGCAGCTTAAATTTACAGGGTGGAGGCTACACCTTC
CASSLNLQGGGYTF
>12|TRBV7-8|NA|NA|TRBJ2-7
TGTGCCAGCAGCGGGCTGGTCTACGAGCAGTACTTC
CASSGLVYEQYF
>16|TRBV11-2|TRBD2|NA|TRBJ2-7
TGTGCCAGCAGCCCGAGTGGGTTGGGACTAGCGAACGAGCAGTACTTC
CASSPSGLGLANEQYF
>13|TRBV30|NA|NA|TRBJ2-7
TGTGCCTGGAGTGTAGGAGGGTTCTACGAGCAGTACTTC
CAWSVGGFYEQYF
>15|TRBV5-4|TRBD1|NA|TRBJ2-7
TGTGCCAGCAGCTCTGACAGGGGGCAAACCTACGAGCAGTACTTC
CASSSDRGQTYEQYF
>11|TRBV10-3|NA|once|TRBJ1-1
TGTGCCTCGGGCGGGGTCACTGAAGCTTTCTTT
CASGGVTEAFF
>15|TRBV7-2|TRBD2|NA|TRBJ2-1
TGTGCCAGCAGCTCCGGACTAGCGGGACTGGTTGAGCAGTTCTTC
CASSSGLAGLVEQFF
>16|TRBV24-1|NA|NA|TRBJ2-3
TGTGCCACCAGTGATTCGGGGGTCGAGGGCACAGATACGCAGTATTTT
CATSDSGVEGTDTQYF
>13|TRBV9|NA|NA|TRBJ2-7
TGTGCCAGCAGCGTAGACAGTTCCTACGAGCAGTACTTC
CASSVDSSYEQYF
>15|TRBV6-2/TRBV6-3|NA|NA|TRBJ2-7
TGTGCCAGCAGTTACCTGGTCTACAGCTCCTACGAGCAGTACTTC
CASSYLVYSSYEQYF
>13|TRBV30|TRBD1|NA|TRBJ2-7
TGTGCCTGGAGTGGGGACAGGGGTTACGAGCAGTACTTC
CAWSGDRGYEQYF
>15|TRBV5-5|NA|NA|TRBJ2-7
TGTGCCAGCAGCATCCGGGACACGCCGGATATAAAGCAGTACTTC
CASSIRDTPDIKQYF
>17|TRBV4-2|TRBD2|NA|TRBJ2-3
TGTGCCAGCAGCCAAGCCGGTACTAGCGGGAGGTTAAATACGCAGTATTTT
CASSQAGTSGRLNTQYF
>16|TRBV2|TRBD1|few|TRBJ1-6
TGTGCCAGCAGTGCTGAGACAGGGAACAGTAATTCACCCCTCCACTTT
CASSAETGNSNSPLHF
>16|TRBV5-6|NA|NA|TRBJ1-6
TGTGCCAGCAGCTTGGAAAGAGGGATGGATAATTCACCCCTCCACTTT
CASSLERGMDNSPLHF